The 7 T cell receptor beta chains listed next were all sequenced from one sample in a study of identical twins. TCRdb fed the 5' RACE reads into MiXCR, producing one record per CDR3 protein. The repertoire consists of about 530,000 distinct CDR3 sequences, with 13% to 15% occurring once and the leading ten covering 0.44%. The same data also went into a second study, on yellow fever vaccine responses in identical twins.

Sequencing was carried out using CD4+ T cells sorted from blood. The receptors derive from a woman aged 18 to 35 in good health.

This clonotype was found a few times. V gene TRBV6-1 combines with J gene TRBJ2-7; TRBD1 agrees at 7 bases. From germline, CDR1 is MNHNS and CDR2 SASEGT. The CDR3 covers 14 residues. J gave up 5 bases and V 6 bases, and 10 bases lay outside the gene matches. CDR3 loop: CASRPTGTNNEQYF. The CDR3 DNA reads TGTGCCAGCAGGCCGACAGGGACAAATAACGAGCAGTACTTC.

The rearrangement uses TRBV3-1 and TRBJ2-3; 10 bases map to TRBD2. The ends lost 4 bases at V and 1 base at J; junction bases unmatched: 5. Germline V gives CDR1 LGHDT, CDR2 YNNKEL (reference sequence). The CDR3 runs 16 residues. This CDR3 is CASSPLAGARTDTQYF. The CDR3 bases are TGTGCCAGCAGCCCGCTAGCGGGGGCCCGCACAGATACGCAGTATTTT.

This chain joins TRBV12-3 or TRBV12-4 and TRBJ1-6; weak D call: TRBD1 (5 bases). The CDR3 is made up of 15 amino acids. Trimming cost V 5 bases and J 3 bases, with 11 bases left between them. Here the CDR3 DNA reads TGTGCCAGCAGTCTTGGGGGGGGCTATAATTCACCCCTCCACTTT. This gives the protein CASSLGGGYNSPLHF.

This clonotype appeared many times. The CDR3 here is CASSQWTGGRETQYF. CDR3 sequence (DNA): TGTGCCAGCAGCCAATGGACAGGGGGCAGGGAGACCCAGTACTTC. The V gene is TRBV4-2, the J gene TRBJ2-5; 11 nucleotides agree with TRBD1. CDR1 and CDR2 (germline): LGHNA, YNFKEQ. There are 15 residues in the CDR3. J was trimmed by 5 bases and V by 2 bases; bases with no gene match: 4.

Only a few counts were recorded for this clonotype. This sequence joins TRBV10-3 and TRBJ2-2; D is ambiguous. There are 12 residues in the CDR3. V was clipped by 3 bases and J by 8 bases, with 7 bases between them. In germline, CDR1 is ENHRY, CDR2 SYGVKD. CDR3 bases: TGTGCCATCAGTGATGCATGGGGGGAGCTGTTTTTT. This translates into CAISDAWGELFF.

This chain links TRBV18 with TRBJ2-6; the match to TRBD2 covers 11 bases. V lost 1 base, J lost 0 bases, and 5 bases stayed unmatched. CDR3 length: 19 residues. Germline lookup yields CDR1 KGHSH and CDR2 LQKENI. In nucleotides, the CDR3 is TGTGCCAGCTCACCACGACTAGCGGGACCCTCCTCTGGGGCCAACGTCCTGACTTTC. This translates into CASSPRLAGPSSGANVLTF.

This rearrangement joins TRBV4-1 to TRBJ2-1, with D possibly matching TRBD2 (7 bases). Trimming left V 0 bases short and J 7 bases short, with 16 bases between. This CDR3 has 16 amino acids. Germline V gene lookup returns CDR1 MGHRA and CDR2 YSYEKL. The CDR3: CASSQDPGGGGNEQFF. The DNA for the CDR3 is TGCGCCAGCAGCCAAGATCCGGGCGGGGGCGGGAATGAGCAGTTCTTC.